The 5 T cell receptor beta chains given below trace back to one sample, sequenced in a study of T cell changes during pregnancy in multiple sclerosis. Sequencing was performed with immunoSEQ multiplex PCR; in TCRdb, only in-frame clones are kept and a portion is missing. The sample yields 70,000 to 100,000 clones, more than 90% seen once. The sequencing used peripheral blood, collected in the first trimester of pregnancy. The receptors were sampled from a female donor with multiple sclerosis, enrolled in a pregnancy study.

The V gene is TRBV5-1, the J gene TRBJ2-1; 9 positions agree with TRBD2. Germline trimming cut 0 bases from V and 6 bases from J; bases unmatched to any gene: 10. Per the germline V gene, CDR1 is SGHRS and CDR2 is YFSETQ. The length of the CDR3 is 17 residues. The CDR3 coding sequence is TGCGCCAGCAGCTTGGCCCCAGGGGCGGGGGGGCCCAATGAGCAGTTCTTC. This gives the protein CASSLAPGAGGPNEQFF.

This chain links TRBV2 with TRBJ2-3; 7 bases line up with TRBD2. CDR3 size: 15 residues. V lost 4 bases and J lost 2; bases outside the gene matches: 6. Germline CDR1 is SNHLY and CDR2 is FYNNEI. The CDR3 DNA sequence: TGTGCCAGCAGTGGAGAGGGAGGGGACACAGATACGCAGTATTTT. Encoded protein: CASSGEGGDTDTQYF. The variable domain in full, completed from reference TRBV2 and TRBJ2-3, reads EPEVTQTPSHQVTQMGQEVILRCVPISNHLYFYWYRQILGQKVEFLVSFYNNEISEKSEIFDDQFSVERPDGSNFTLKIRSTKLEDSAMYFCASSGEGGDTDTQYFGPGTRLTVL.

The J gene is TRBJ2-7, the V gene TRBV5-1; possibly TRBD1 for D (6 bases). The V and J ends lost 0 bases and 2 bases respectively, with 12 bases between them. This CDR3 is 15 amino acids long. CDR1 is SGHRS and CDR2 is YFSETQ in the germline V gene. The CDR3 here is CASSLAGAGTYEQYF. The CDR3 DNA is TGCGCCAGCAGCTTGGCAGGGGCCGGTACCTACGAGCAGTACTTC.

There are a few counts of this clone. This rearrangement joins TRBV7-9 to TRBJ1-1, with 7 bases fitting TRBD1. CDR3 length: 12 residues. The V gene's germline CDR1 is SEHNR and CDR2 FQNEAQ (reference sequence). V shed 5 bases, J shed 7 bases, and the junction held 4 bases outside the gene matches. CDR3 sequence (DNA): TGTGCCAGCAGCCAACAGGGGAATGAAGCTTTCTTT. Translation: CASSQQGNEAFF.

This sequence joins TRBV2 and TRBJ1-4; no clear D. Germline CDR1 is SNHLY and CDR2 is FYNNEI. The CDR3 sequence is 11 residues long. Trimming removed 8 bases from V and 8 bases from J, with 9 bases in between. CDR3 in amino acids: CASLTREKLFF. In DNA, the CDR3 is TGTGCCAGCTTAACTCGGGAAAAACTGTTTTTT. Based on the CDR3 plus reference TRBV2 and TRBJ1-4, the full variable domain is EPEVTQTPSHQVTQMGQEVILRCVPISNHLYFYWYRQILGQKVEFLVSFYNNEISEKSEIFDDQFSVERPDGSNFTLKIRSTKLEDSAMYFCASLTREKLFFGSGTQLSVL.